This T cell receptor (beta chain) was captured by sequencing in a study of cytomegalovirus exposure and HLA in healthy donors. Across the study: Earlier findings included roughly 120 million unique TCR beta sequences obtained from about 179 million T cells. General study findings and limits: It was around 160 TCR beta chains that were listed as cytomegalovirus-associated. Among donors in an Asian-associated ancestry cluster, a later analysis reportedly found fewer N-insertions than the roughly 730-donor mean. Several of the most significant clusters appeared, in a later analysis, to be linked to common viral pathogens.

Researchers ran the PCR with 60 Vbeta and 13 Jbeta primers. The repertoire was sequenced with immunoSEQ multiplex PCR; TCRdb's copy has only in-frame clones and lacks some. The sample lists 80,000 or so clones, roughly 80% occurring once. CDR3 length equals 16 residues. CDR1 and CDR2 (germline): SGHTA, FQGNSA. The V end lost 0 bases, the J end lost 6 bases, and 17 bases lay between the germline ends. Turning to this clone: The antigen is unknown.

This chain uses TRBV7-2 with TRBJ2-5; D is possibly TRBD2 (6 bases). This TCR was sampled from a middle-aged man in good health and CMV-seronegative. The sample was PBMCs. The CDR3 nucleotides read TGTGCCAGCAGCTTAGCGGGACTCCCTTTTGTTCAGACCCAGTACTTC. Translated, it gives CASSLAGLPFVQTQYF.